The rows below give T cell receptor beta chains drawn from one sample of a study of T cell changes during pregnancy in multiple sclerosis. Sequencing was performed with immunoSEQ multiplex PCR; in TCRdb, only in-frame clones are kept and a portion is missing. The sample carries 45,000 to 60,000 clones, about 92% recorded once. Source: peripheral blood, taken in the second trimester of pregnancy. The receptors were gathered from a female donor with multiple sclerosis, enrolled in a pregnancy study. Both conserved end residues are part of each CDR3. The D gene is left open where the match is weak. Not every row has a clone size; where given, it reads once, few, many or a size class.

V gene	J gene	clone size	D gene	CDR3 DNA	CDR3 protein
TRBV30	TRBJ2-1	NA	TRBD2	TGTGCCTGGAGTGTACGGGGACTACCGACCTACAATGAGCAGTTCTTC	CAWSVRGLPTYNEQFF
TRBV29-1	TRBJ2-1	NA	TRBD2	TGCAGCGTGTTAGCGGGAGAATTCTACAATGAGCAGTTCTTC	CSVLAGEFYNEQFF
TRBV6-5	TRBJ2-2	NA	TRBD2	TGTGCCAGCAGTTATTTGAGCGGGAGTGGGACCGGGGAGCTGTTTTTT	CASSYLSGSGTGELFF
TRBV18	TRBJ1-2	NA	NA	TGTGCCAGCTCATCGCAAACAGGGACTGGCTACACCTTC	CASSSQTGTGYTF
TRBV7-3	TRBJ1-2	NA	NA	TGTGCCAGCAGCGGGGGGGGTAACTATGGCTACACCTTC	CASSGGGNYGYTF
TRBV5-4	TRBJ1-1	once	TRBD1	TGTGCCAGCAGCTTAGAAGGCGGACAGGGGGCGTTGAACACTGAAGCTTTCTTT	CASSLEGGQGALNTEAFF
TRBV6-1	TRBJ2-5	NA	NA	TGTGCCAGCAGTGAATTCGGTCGCCGCCAGTACTTC	CASSEFGRRQYF
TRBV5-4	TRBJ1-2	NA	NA	TGTGCCAGCAGCTTGGCCCTACAGGGTTCCTATGGCTACACCTTC	CASSLALQGSYGYTF
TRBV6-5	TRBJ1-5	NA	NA	TGTGCCAGCAGTTCTGCCGCGGGTAGGCCCCAGCATTTT	CASSSAAGRPQHF
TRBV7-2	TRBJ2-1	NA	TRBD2	TGTGCCAGCAGCTTAGTTGTGTTTGGCGGGAGGCCCAATGAGCAGTTCTTC	CASSLVVFGGRPNEQFF
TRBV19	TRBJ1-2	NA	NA	TGTGCCAGTAGTATACTGCGCGACCGACGACAGGCCCAAAACTATGGCTACACCTTC	CASSILRDRRQAQNYGYTF
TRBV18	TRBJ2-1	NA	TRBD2	TGTGCCAGCTCACGGGGCCGGGGGGGCAATGAGCAGTTCTTC	CASSRGRGGNEQFF
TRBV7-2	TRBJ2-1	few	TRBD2	TGTGCCAGCAGCTTAGAGGGCACTAGCGGGCGATTTTACAATGAGCAGTTCTTC	CASSLEGTSGRFYNEQFF
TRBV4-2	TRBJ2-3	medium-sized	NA	TGTGCCAGCAACCCCGGATGGGCCTCAGATACGCAGTATTTT	CASNPGWASDTQYF
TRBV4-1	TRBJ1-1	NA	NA	TGCGCCAGCAGCCGCATACCCGGTAGATGGACTGAAGCTTTCTTT	CASSRIPGRWTEAFF
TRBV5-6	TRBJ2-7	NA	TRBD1	TGTGCCAGCAGCCGTTCCGACAGGGGTAGGTACGAGCAGTACTTC	CASSRSDRGRYEQYF
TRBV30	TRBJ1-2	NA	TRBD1	TGTGCCTGGAGGGCCCGGGACAGGGGATCTGGCTACACCTTC	CAWRARDRGSGYTF